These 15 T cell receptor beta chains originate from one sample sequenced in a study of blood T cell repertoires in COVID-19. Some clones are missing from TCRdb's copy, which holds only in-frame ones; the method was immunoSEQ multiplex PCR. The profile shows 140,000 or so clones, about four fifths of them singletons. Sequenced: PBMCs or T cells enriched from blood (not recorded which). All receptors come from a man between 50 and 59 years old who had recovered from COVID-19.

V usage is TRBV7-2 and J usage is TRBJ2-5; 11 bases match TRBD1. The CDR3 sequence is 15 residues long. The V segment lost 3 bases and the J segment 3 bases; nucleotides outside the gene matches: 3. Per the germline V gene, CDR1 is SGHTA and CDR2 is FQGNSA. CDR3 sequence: CASSFGQGAEETQYF. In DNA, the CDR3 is TGTGCCAGCAGCTTCGGACAGGGGGCGGAAGAGACCCAGTACTTC.

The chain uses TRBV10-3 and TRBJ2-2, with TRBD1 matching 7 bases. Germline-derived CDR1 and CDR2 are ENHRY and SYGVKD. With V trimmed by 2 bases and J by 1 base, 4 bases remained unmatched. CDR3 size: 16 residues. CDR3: CAISEGWDRNTGELFF. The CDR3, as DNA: TGTGCCATCAGTGAGGGGTGGGACAGGAACACCGGGGAGCTGTTTTTT.

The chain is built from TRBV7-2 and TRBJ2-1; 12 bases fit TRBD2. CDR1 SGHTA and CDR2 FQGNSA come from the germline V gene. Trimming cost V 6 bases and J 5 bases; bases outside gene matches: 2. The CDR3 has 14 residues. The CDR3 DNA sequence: TGTGCCAGCAGTAGGACTAGCGGGGACAATGAGCAGTTCTTC. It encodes CASSRTSGDNEQFF.

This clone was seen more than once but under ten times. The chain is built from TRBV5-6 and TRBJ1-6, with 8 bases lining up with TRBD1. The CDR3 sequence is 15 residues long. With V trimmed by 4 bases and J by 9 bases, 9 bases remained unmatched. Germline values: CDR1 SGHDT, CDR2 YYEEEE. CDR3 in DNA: TGTGCCAGCAGCACCGGGACAGGAGGGAGTTCACCCCTCCACTTT. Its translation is CASSTGTGGSSPLHF.

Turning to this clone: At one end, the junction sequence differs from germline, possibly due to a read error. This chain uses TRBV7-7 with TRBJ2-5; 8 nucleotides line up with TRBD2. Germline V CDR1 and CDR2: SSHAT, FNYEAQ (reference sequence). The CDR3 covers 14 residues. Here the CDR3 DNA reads TGTGCTAGCAGCTCCGCTAGCGGGCAAGAGACCCAGTACTTC. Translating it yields CASSSASGQETQYF. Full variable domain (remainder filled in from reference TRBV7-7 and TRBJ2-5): GAGVSQSPRYKVTKRGQDVTLRCDPISSHATLYWYQQALGQGPEFLTYFNYEAQPDKSGLPSDRFSAERPEGSISTLTIQRTEQRDSAMYRCASSSASGQETQYFGPGTRLLVL.

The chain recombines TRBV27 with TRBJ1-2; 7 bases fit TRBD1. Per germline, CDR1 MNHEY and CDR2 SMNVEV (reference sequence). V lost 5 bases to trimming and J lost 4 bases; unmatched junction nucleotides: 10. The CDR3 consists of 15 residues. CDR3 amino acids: CASSPAWTGRYGYTF. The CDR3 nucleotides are TGTGCCAGCAGTCCGGCATGGACAGGCCGCTATGGCTACACCTTC.

In DNA form, the CDR3 reads TGTGCCAGCTCCAACTCCGGGGGGACACTCTACGAGCAGTACTTC. It codes for CASSNSGGTLYEQYF. The gene calls are TRBV18 and TRBJ2-7, with a possible D match to TRBD2 (7 bases). From germline, CDR1 is KGHSH and CDR2 LQKENI. The CDR3 has 15 residues. V was shortened by 6 bases and J by 3 bases, with 18 bases between the two germline ends.

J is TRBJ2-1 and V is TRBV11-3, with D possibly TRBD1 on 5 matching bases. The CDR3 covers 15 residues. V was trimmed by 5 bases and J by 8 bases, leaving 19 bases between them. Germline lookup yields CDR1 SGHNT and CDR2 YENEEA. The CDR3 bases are TGTGCCAGCAGCCCCTTTGGCAGGGTTGTCGATGAGCAGTTCTTC. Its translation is CASSPFGRVVDEQFF.

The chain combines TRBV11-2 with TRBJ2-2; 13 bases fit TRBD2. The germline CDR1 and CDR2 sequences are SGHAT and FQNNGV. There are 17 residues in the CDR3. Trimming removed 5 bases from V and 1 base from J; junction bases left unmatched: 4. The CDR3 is CASSPRLAGGNTGELFF. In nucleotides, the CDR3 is TGTGCCAGCAGCCCCAGACTAGCGGGGGGGAACACCGGGGAGCTGTTTTTT. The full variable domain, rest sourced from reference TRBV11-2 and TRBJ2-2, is EAGVAQSPRYKIIEKRQSVAFWCNPISGHATLYWYQQILGQGPKLLIQFQNNGVVDDSQLPKDRFSAERLKGVDSTLKIQPAKLEDSAVYLCASSPRLAGGNTGELFFGEGSRLTVL.

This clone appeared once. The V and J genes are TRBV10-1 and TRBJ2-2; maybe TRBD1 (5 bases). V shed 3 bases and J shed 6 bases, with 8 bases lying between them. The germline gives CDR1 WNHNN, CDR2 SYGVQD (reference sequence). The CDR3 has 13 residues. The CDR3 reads CASSDRVAGELFF. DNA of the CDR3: TGCGCCAGCAGTGACAGGGTGGCCGGGGAGCTGTTTTTT.

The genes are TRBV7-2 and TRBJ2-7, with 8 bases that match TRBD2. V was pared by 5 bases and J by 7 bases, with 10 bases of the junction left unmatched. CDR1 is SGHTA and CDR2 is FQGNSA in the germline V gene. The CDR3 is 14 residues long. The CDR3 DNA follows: TGTGCCAGCAGCCGCGGGGGGCTTCTAGGGGAGCAGTACTTC. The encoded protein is CASSRGGLLGEQYF.

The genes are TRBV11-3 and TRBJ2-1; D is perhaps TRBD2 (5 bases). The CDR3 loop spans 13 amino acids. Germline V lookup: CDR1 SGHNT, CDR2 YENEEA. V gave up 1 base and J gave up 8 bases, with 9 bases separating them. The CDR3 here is CASSLGQDYEQFF. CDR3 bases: TGTGCCAGCAGCTTAGGCCAGGACTATGAGCAGTTCTTC.

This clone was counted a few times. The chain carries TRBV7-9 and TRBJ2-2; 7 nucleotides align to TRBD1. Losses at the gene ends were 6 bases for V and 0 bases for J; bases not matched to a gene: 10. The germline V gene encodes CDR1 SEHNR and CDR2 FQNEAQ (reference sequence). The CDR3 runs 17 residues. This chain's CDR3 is CASRSKGQFANTGELFF. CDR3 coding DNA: TGTGCCAGCAGATCTAAGGGACAGTTCGCGAACACCGGGGAGCTGTTTTTT.

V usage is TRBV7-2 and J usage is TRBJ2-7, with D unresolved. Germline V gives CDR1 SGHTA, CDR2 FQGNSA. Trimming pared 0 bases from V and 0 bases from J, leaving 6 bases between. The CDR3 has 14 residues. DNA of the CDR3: TGTGCCAGCAGCTTAGCAGATAGCTCCTACGAGCAGTACTTC. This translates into CASSLADSSYEQYF.

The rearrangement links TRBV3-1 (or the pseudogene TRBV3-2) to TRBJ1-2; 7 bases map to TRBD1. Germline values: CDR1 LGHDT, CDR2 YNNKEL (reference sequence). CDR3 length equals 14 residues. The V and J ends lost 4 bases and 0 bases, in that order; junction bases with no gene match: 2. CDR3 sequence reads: CASSLTGTNYGYTF. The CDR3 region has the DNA TGTGCCAGCAGCCTGACAGGGACTAACTATGGCTACACCTTC.